This TCR beta chain was recorded in a study of blood T cell repertoires in COVID-19. Study context: The United States, Italy and Spain were the sources of the acute and convalescent COVID-19 samples. T cells, B-cell-depleted T cells, or PBMCs supplied cDNA or gDNA.

Per the original methods: Amplification of reference gene primers was used by the study to estimate nucleated cell counts. Clones were read by immunoSEQ multiplex PCR, and TCRdb kept only the in-frame ones, dropping some. From that table come the V and J calls and clone size; the DNA was used to work out D and trimming. The sample records under 400,000 clones, roughly 89% being singletons. Germline V gene data show CDR1 as SGHAT and CDR2 as FQNNGV. V lost 1 base to trimming and J lost 1 base; unmatched junction nucleotides: 7. The CDR3 spans 16 residues. The chain has TRBV11-2 and TRBJ2-7, with 7 nucleotides matching TRBD1. This TCR came from a man between 18 and 35 years old with active or convalescent COVID-19. The sample taken for sequencing was peripheral blood. CDR3 in amino acids: CASSLGVRDRSYEQYF. Here the CDR3 DNA reads TGTGCCAGCAGCTTAGGGGTTAGGGACAGATCCTACGAGCAGTACTTC.